One sample yielded the 32 T cell receptor beta chains listed below, sequenced in a study of cytomegalovirus exposure and HLA in healthy donors. Profiled with immunoSEQ multiplex PCR; TCRdb holds only in-frame clones, not every one. The table lists under 200,000 clones, more than 75% of them singletons. The sample was PBMCs. The receptor source for this set is a man aged 18 to 30 in good health and CMV-seropositive.

The chain employs TRBV21-1 and TRBJ2-7; the D segment call TRBD1 is taken from the table without a DNA check. TRBV21-1 is a listed pseudogene. The CDR3 is made up of 16 amino acids. The CDR3 nucleotides are TGTGCCAGCAGCGGAGAGACAGGGGGCGCGACCTACGAGCAGTACTTC. It yields the protein CASSGETGGATYEQYF.

On this clone itself: The same CDR3 arises from other DNA sequences in this sample as well. The chain employs TRBV5-4 and TRBJ1-1; D call uncertain. The CDR3 consists of 14 residues. V lost 1 base and J 1 base, leaving 8 bases between the germline ends. Germline CDR1 reads SGHNT; CDR2 reads YYREEE (reference sequence). The DNA of the CDR3 is TGTGCCAGCAGCTTGAGTGGCTGGAACACTGAAGCTTTCTTT. This gives the protein CASSLSGWNTEAFF.

The V call is TRBV27, the J call TRBJ2-2, with a tentative D call TRBD2 (5 bases). The CDR3 extends over 13 amino acids. The V end lost 4 bases, the J end lost 7 bases, and 10 bases lay between the germline ends. In germline, CDR1 is MNHEY, CDR2 SMNVEV (reference sequence). CDR3 sequence reads: CASSYQEGGELFF. For the CDR3, the DNA is TGTGCCAGCAGTTATCAAGAGGGCGGGGAGCTGTTTTTT.

The chain recombines TRBV9 with TRBJ1-2, with 9 bases matching TRBD1. Germline CDR1 and CDR2: SGDLS and YYNGEE. The V segment lost 5 bases and the J segment 8 bases; nucleotides outside the gene matches: 10. The CDR3 consists of 14 residues. CDR3 DNA: TGTGCCAGCAGGACAGGGGGACCGGGCGAGGGCTACACCTTC. It encodes CASRTGGPGEGYTF.

V usage is TRBV5-6 and J usage is TRBJ2-2; TRBD2 agrees at 8 bases. Germline V gene lookup returns CDR1 SGHDT and CDR2 YYEEEE. V trimming: 4 bases; J trimming: 4 bases; junction bases outside the gene matches: 6. The CDR3 has 15 residues. CDR3 nucleotide sequence: TGTGCCAGCAGCCCGGGGGGGTTAGCCACCGGGGAGCTGTTTTTT. It is translated as CASSPGGLATGELFF. The full variable domain, with the rest looked up from reference TRBV5-6 and TRBJ2-2, is DAGVTQSPTHLIKTRGQQVTLRCSPKSGHDTVSWYQQALGQGPQFIFQYYEEEERQRGNFPDRFSGHQFPNYSSELNVNALLLGDSALYLCASSPGGLATGELFFGEGSRLTVL.

The chain couples TRBV5-1 to TRBJ2-3; weak D call: TRBD2 (6 bases). Germline V gives CDR1 SGHRS, CDR2 YFSETQ. This CDR3 comprises 16 residues. The V end was cut by 3 bases, the J end by 3 bases, with 17 bases between. CDR3 residues: CASSSRESGFTDTQYF. The CDR3 DNA follows: TGCGCCAGCAGCTCCCGGGAGAGTGGCTTTACAGATACGCAGTATTTT. Full variable domain (remainder filled in from reference TRBV5-1 and TRBJ2-3): KAGVTQTPRYLIKTRGQQVTLSCSPISGHRSVSWYQQTPGQGLQFLFEYFSETQRNKGNFPGRFSGRQFSNSRSEMNVSTLELGDSALYLCASSSRESGFTDTQYFGPGTRLTVL.

The gene calls are TRBV6-1 and TRBJ1-5, with D unclear. The length of the CDR3 is 12 residues. V shed 0 bases and J shed 15 bases, with 12 bases lying between them. Germline lookup yields CDR1 MNHNS and CDR2 SASEGT. The CDR3: CASSEAKQATHF. CDR3 bases: TGTGCCAGCAGTGAAGCCAAGCAGGCCACGCATTTT.

The V and J genes are TRBV28 and TRBJ2-6, with D perhaps matching TRBD2 (6 bases). Germline loops: CDR1 MDHEN, CDR2 SYDVKM. The CDR3 totals 19 residues. V lost 6 bases and J lost 2, with 23 bases in between. Here the CDR3 reads CASRHASGREAPGANVLTF. CDR3 nucleotide sequence: TGTGCCAGCAGGCATGCCTCTGGCAGGGAGGCTCCTGGGGCCAACGTCCTGACTTTC.

The gene calls are TRBV7-9 and TRBJ2-2; D is unresolved. CDR3 length: 12 residues. V shed 5 bases and J shed 2 bases, with 3 bases lying between them. Germline loops: CDR1 SEHNR, CDR2 FQNEAQ (reference sequence). The CDR3 bases are TGTGCCAGCAGCGTAAACACCGGGGAGCTGTTTTTT. Its protein product is CASSVNTGELFF.

This clone turned up a few times. The V call is TRBV5-1, the J call TRBJ2-3; possible D gene TRBD2, 6 bases. The V gene lost 2 bases and the J gene lost 5 bases, with 15 bases spanning the gap. Germline loops: CDR1 SGHRS, CDR2 YFSETQ. The CDR3 is made up of 15 amino acids. CDR3 DNA sequence: TGCGCCAGCAGCTTAGGATCAACCGGGGGAGATACGCAGTATTTT. This sequence encodes CASSLGSTGGDTQYF.

V is TRBV30 and J is TRBJ1-2; D remains unclear. The V end lost 6 bases, the J end lost 2 bases, and 19 bases lay between the germline ends. The CDR3 is 15 amino acids. CDR1 GTSNPN and CDR2 SVGIG come from the germline V gene (reference sequence). Here the CDR3 reads CACYPAGKVNYGYTF. CDR3 in DNA: TGTGCCTGTTACCCGGCCGGGAAAGTCAACTATGGCTACACCTTC.

This chain links TRBV27 with TRBJ1-1; TRBD1 aligns across 8 bases. The germline V gene encodes CDR1 MNHEY and CDR2 SMNVEV (reference sequence). The CDR3 runs to 14 residues. Unmatched junction bases numbered 6, after V lost 4 bases and J lost 5 bases. The DNA for the CDR3 is TGTGCCAGCAGTTCCGGACAGGGAAGGACTGAAGCTTTCTTT. It yields the protein CASSSGQGRTEAFF.

This clone was detected once. The gene calls are TRBV9 and TRBJ2-3; 7 bases fit TRBD2. This CDR3 spans 15 amino acids. Germline lookup yields CDR1 SGDLS and CDR2 YYNGEE. Germline trimming cut 0 bases from V and 4 bases from J; bases unmatched to any gene: 5. Here the CDR3 DNA reads TGTGCCAGCAGCGTAGGCGGGAGTAACGCAGATACGCAGTATTTT. As protein: CASSVGGSNADTQYF.

The V gene is TRBV27, the J gene TRBJ2-5, with D possibly matching TRBD1 (6 bases). CDR3 size: 14 residues. Between the trimmed V and J ends, which lost 5 bases and 1 base, there was a span of 11 bases. Germline V gene sequence: CDR1 MNHEY, CDR2 SMNVEV (reference sequence). The CDR3 DNA reads as TGTGCCAGCAGTCTAGGACAGAGCCAAGAGACCCAGTACTTC. This sequence encodes CASSLGQSQETQYF.

This chain connects TRBV30 to TRBJ1-1, with D perhaps TRBD1 (6 bases). Trimming removed 5 bases from V and 6 bases from J, with 22 bases in between. Germline lookup yields CDR1 GTSNPN and CDR2 SVGIG (reference sequence). The CDR3 is 15 amino acids. The CDR3, as DNA: TGTGCCTGGGTCTATACCCTCACAGGGAAGTCTGAAGCTTTCTTT. Translation gives CAWVYTLTGKSEAFF.

V is TRBV4-3 and J is TRBJ1-4; 9 nucleotides line up with TRBD1. Germline-derived CDR1 and CDR2 are LGHNA and YSLEER. J was trimmed by 6 bases and V by 3 bases; bases with no gene match: 5. The CDR3 is made up of 15 amino acids. CDR3 sequence (DNA): TGCGCCAGCAGCCAGGGGGGACAGGGTTATGAAAAACTGTTTTTT. Residues: CASSQGGQGYEKLFF.

The rearrangement joins TRBV27 to TRBJ2-2; 10 positions match TRBD2. The CDR3 has 15 amino acids. Germline values: CDR1 MNHEY, CDR2 SMNVEV (reference sequence). J gave up 4 bases and V 3 bases, and 2 bases lay outside the gene matches. The CDR3 region is CASSLGTSVTGELFF. The DNA of the CDR3 is TGTGCCAGCAGTTTGGGGACTAGCGTCACCGGGGAGCTGTTTTTT.

The V gene is TRBV9, the J gene TRBJ1-2; D gene ambiguous. The CDR3 contains 13 residues. Between the trimmed V and J ends, which lost 3 bases and 1 base, there was a span of 7 bases. Germline V gene lookup returns CDR1 SGDLS and CDR2 YYNGEE. The CDR3 region has the DNA TGTGCCAGCAGCGCCGGGGTTAACTATGGCTACACCTTC. Translation gives CASSAGVNYGYTF.

J is TRBJ2-7 and V is TRBV28; TRBD2 matches 8 bases. Trimming cost V 3 bases and J 1 base; bases outside gene matches: 8. Germline V gene sequence: CDR1 MDHEN, CDR2 SYDVKM. This CDR3 contains 16 residues. CDR3 in DNA: TGTGCCAGCAGTTTTCATCTAGCGGGCCTATCCTACGAGCAGTACTTC. Translating it yields CASSFHLAGLSYEQYF.

V and J are TRBV5-1 and TRBJ2-5; 7 bases line up with TRBD1. Germline V gene data show CDR1 as SGHRS and CDR2 as YFSETQ. V lost 4 bases, J lost 4 bases, and 16 bases stayed unmatched. CDR3 size: 17 residues. CDR3 region: CASSGRQGPGTLETQYF. CDR3 coding DNA: TGCGCCAGCAGCGGACGACAGGGACCGGGGACGCTAGAGACCCAGTACTTC.

The V gene is TRBV7-6, the J gene TRBJ2-7; 7 positions agree with TRBD2. The CDR3 is 16 amino acids. The V and J ends lost 4 bases and 4 bases, in that order; junction bases with no gene match: 13. Germline-derived CDR1 and CDR2 are SGHVS and FNYEAQ. CDR3 residues: CASSSPLGGGWYEQYF. The CDR3 bases are TGTGCCAGCAGCTCACCCCTGGGGGGAGGGTGGTACGAGCAGTACTTC. The variable domain in full, completed from reference TRBV7-6 and TRBJ2-7, reads GAGVSQSPRYKVTKRGQDVALRCDPISGHVSLYWYRQALGQGPEFLTYFNYEAQQDKSGLPNDRFSAERPEGSISTLTIQRTEQRDSAMYRCASSSPLGGGWYEQYFGPGTRLTVT.

V usage is TRBV11-2 and J usage is TRBJ1-2; 7 positions match TRBD1. This CDR3 has 14 amino acids. Germline-derived CDR1 and CDR2 are SGHAT and FQNNGV. J was trimmed by 3 bases and V by 5 bases; bases with no gene match: 6. CDR3 region: CASSVQGRYYGYTF. The CDR3 region has the DNA TGTGCCAGCAGCGTACAGGGGCGGTACTATGGCTACACCTTC.

The chain uses TRBV5-1 and TRBJ1-1; D is perhaps TRBD1 (5 bases). V lost 5 bases to trimming and J lost 6 bases, with 14 bases between them. This CDR3 comprises 13 residues. CDR1 and CDR2 from the germline V gene are SGHRS and YFSETQ. CDR3 amino acids: CASRRGREAEAFF. DNA for the CDR3: TGCGCCAGCAGAAGGGGAAGGGAGGCTGAAGCTTTCTTT.

The chain has TRBV6-6 and TRBJ2-6, with D possibly being TRBD1 (5 bases). Germline CDR1 MNHNY, CDR2 SVGAGI (reference sequence). This CDR3 has 14 residues. The V and J ends lost 10 bases and 1 base respectively, with 11 bases between them. The CDR3 coding sequence is TGTGCCATTGGACAATTATCTGGGGCCAACGTCCTGACTTTC. Translating it yields CAIGQLSGANVLTF.

The V and J genes are TRBV7-2 and TRBJ2-7; D possibly corresponds to TRBD2 (5 bases). Trimming shortened V by 5 bases and J by 3 bases, and 20 bases separated the two germline ends. From germline, CDR1 is SGHTA and CDR2 FQGNSA. The CDR3 totals 16 residues. CDR3 coding DNA: TGTGCCAGCAGCCCCGGGGATAGTGGGGTCATCTACGAGCAGTACTTC. This sequence encodes CASSPGDSGVIYEQYF. Variable domain in full (rest from reference TRBV7-2 and TRBJ2-7): GAGVSQSPSNKVTEKGKDVELRCDPISGHTALYWYRQSLGQGLEFLIYFQGNSAPDKSGLPSDRFSAERTGGSVSTLTIQRTQQEDSAVYLCASSPGDSGVIYEQYFGPGTRLTVT.

This clone was picked up one time. The chain uses TRBV29-1 and TRBJ2-3; D perhaps matches TRBD2 (6 bases). The germline V gene encodes CDR1 SQVTM and CDR2 ANQGSEA. The CDR3 consists of 15 residues. V gave up 7 bases and J gave up 4 bases, with 21 bases separating them. The CDR3, as DNA: TGCAGCGCAGCAGTCGTCATCCCGGGGGCAGATACGCAGTATTTT. It codes for CSAAVVIPGADTQYF.

The V call is TRBV10-2, the J call TRBJ2-5; the D gene is possibly TRBD1 (6 bases). Per the germline V gene, CDR1 is WSHSY and CDR2 is SAAADI. Trimming cost V 0 bases and J 4 bases, with 12 bases left between them. This CDR3 is 15 amino acids long. The CDR3: CASSESGTHVETQYF. Here the CDR3 DNA reads TGCGCCAGCAGTGAGTCAGGGACACATGTAGAGACCCAGTACTTC.

The J gene is TRBJ2-7, the V gene TRBV5-8, with 7 bases matching TRBD1. CDR3 length: 16 amino acids. Trimming took 3 bases from V and 2 from J; bases not matched to a gene: 11. Germline V CDR1 and CDR2: SGHTS, YDEGEE. The CDR3, as DNA: TGTGCCAGCAGCTATAATCCACAGGGGCTGCCCTACGAGCAGTACTTC. Residues: CASSYNPQGLPYEQYF.

The chain joins TRBV6-5 to TRBJ1-2, with D unresolved. This CDR3 comprises 13 residues. Trimming cost V 2 bases and J 8 bases, with 12 bases left between them. Per germline, CDR1 MNHEY and CDR2 SVGAGI. This CDR3 reads CASSYTRSQGYTF. The CDR3 bases are TGTGCCAGCAGTTACACCCGATCACAAGGCTACACCTTC.

J is TRBJ1-1 and V is TRBV19; 7 bases map to TRBD1. The CDR3 length is 15 residues. Germline-derived CDR1 and CDR2 are LNHDA and SQIVND (reference sequence). After removal of 5 bases from V and 4 bases from J, the junction contained 10 bases not matched to a gene. The CDR3 is CASSPRQGGSTEAFF. CDR3 sequence (DNA): TGTGCCAGTAGTCCCCGACAGGGTGGGAGCACTGAAGCTTTCTTT.

V gene TRBV5-1 combines with J gene TRBJ2-1; 7 bases map to TRBD2. CDR1 and CDR2 from the germline V gene are SGHRS and YFSETQ. This CDR3 has 15 residues. Trimming took 0 bases from V and 0 from J; bases not matched to a gene: 0. The CDR3 nucleotides read TGCGCCAGCAGCTTGGGGGGGGGCTCCTACAATGAGCAGTTCTTC. Its protein is CASSLGGGSYNEQFF.

The chain couples TRBV9 to TRBJ2-5; D ambiguous. CDR3 size: 13 residues. V was trimmed by 0 bases and J by 4 bases, leaving 7 bases between them. Germline loops: CDR1 SGDLS, CDR2 YYNGEE. The CDR3 sequence: CASSVASGETQYF. In DNA, the CDR3 is TGTGCCAGCAGCGTAGCCTCGGGAGAGACCCAGTACTTC.